The T cell receptor (beta chain) described here comes from a study of cytomegalovirus exposure and HLA in healthy donors. The germline CDR1 and CDR2 sequences are MNHEY and SMNVEV (reference sequence). Trimming at V came to 3 bases and at J to 6 bases, leaving 7 bases not matched to a gene. This CDR3 has 15 amino acids. PCR involved 60 Vbeta and 13 Jbeta primers. The protocol was immunoSEQ multiplex PCR, while the TCRdb copy is restricted to in-frame clones and leaves out a portion. Among tens of thousands of clones listed, more than 75% were seen once. This TCR came from a female donor in good health and CMV-seronegative. The chain recombines TRBV27 with TRBJ2-5; 10 nucleotides align to TRBD1. Sequencing used PBMCs. CDR3 in DNA: TGTGCCAGCAGTTTCGTGGGACAGGGGATGAAGACCCAGTACTTC. It encodes CASSFVGQGMKTQYF.